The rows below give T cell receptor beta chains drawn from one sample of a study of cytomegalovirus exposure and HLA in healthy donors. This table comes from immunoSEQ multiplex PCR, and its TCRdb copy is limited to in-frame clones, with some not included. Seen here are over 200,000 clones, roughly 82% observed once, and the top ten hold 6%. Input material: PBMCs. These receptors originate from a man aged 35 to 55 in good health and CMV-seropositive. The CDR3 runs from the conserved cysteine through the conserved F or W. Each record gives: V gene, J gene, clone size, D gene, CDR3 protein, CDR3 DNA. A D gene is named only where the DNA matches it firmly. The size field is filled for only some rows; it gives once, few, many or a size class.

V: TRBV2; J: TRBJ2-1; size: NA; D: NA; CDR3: CASSAGQWEQFF; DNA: TGTGCCAGCAGTGCAGGGCAGTGGGAGCAGTTCTTC
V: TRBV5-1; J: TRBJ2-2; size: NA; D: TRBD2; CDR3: CASSPSGDTGELFF; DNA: TGCGCCAGCAGCCCTAGCGGAGACACCGGGGAGCTGTTTTTT
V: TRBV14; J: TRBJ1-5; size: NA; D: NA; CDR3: CASSRGGGNQPQHF; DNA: TGTGCCAGCAGCCGAGGAGGGGGCAATCAGCCCCAGCATTTT
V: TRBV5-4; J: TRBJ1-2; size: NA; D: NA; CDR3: CASSLAGEYYGYGYTF; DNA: TGTGCCAGCAGCTTGGCCGGGGAGTACTACGGGTATGGCTACACCTTC
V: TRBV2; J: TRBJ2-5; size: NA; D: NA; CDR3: CASTLRNSQETQYF; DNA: TGTGCCAGCACCCTTCGGAACAGCCAAGAGACCCAGTACTTC
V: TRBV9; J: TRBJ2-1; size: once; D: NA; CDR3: CASSVDGDEQFF; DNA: TGTGCCAGCAGCGTAGACGGGGATGAGCAGTTCTTC
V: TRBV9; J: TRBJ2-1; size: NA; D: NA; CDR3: CASSVFLQDEQFF; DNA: TGTGCCAGCAGCGTCTTTCTCCAGGATGAGCAGTTCTTC
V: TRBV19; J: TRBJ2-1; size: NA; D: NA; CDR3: CASSIAVTHNEQFF; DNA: TGTGCCAGTAGTATCGCTGTTACACACAATGAGCAGTTCTTC
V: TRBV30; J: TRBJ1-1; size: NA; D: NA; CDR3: CAWAPLDRLGTEAFF; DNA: TGTGCCTGGGCTCCCTTGGACAGACTGGGGACTGAAGCTTTCTTT
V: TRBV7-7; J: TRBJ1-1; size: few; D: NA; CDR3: CASSLITGNTEAFF; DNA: TGTGCTAGCAGCTTAATTACGGGGAACACTGAAGCTTTCTTT
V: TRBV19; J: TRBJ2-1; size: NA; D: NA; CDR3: CASSIGGHSYNEQFF; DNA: TGTGCCAGTAGTATTGGGGGACACTCCTACAATGAGCAGTTCTTC
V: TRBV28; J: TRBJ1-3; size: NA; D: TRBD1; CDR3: CASSTQTGTNTIYF; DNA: TGTGCCAGCAGTACCCAGACAGGGACAAACACCATATATTTT
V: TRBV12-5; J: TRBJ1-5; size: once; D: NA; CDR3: CASVLTSQPQHF; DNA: TGTGCTAGTGTCCTAACTAGTCAGCCCCAGCATTTT
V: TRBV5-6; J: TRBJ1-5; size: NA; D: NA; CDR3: CASSWGGPLSNQPQHF; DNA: TGTGCCAGCAGCTGGGGGGGCCCCCTCAGCAATCAGCCCCAGCATTTT
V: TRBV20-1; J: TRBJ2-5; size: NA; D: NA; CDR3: CSARLQETQYF; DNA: TGCAGTGCTAGACTACAAGAGACCCAGTACTTC
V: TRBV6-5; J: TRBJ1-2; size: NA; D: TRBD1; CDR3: CASRPGTGFGYTF; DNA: TGTGCCAGCAGACCCGGGACAGGGTTTGGCTACACCTTC
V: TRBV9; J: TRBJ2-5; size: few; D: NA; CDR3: CASSPPGPRAIQETQYF; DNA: TGTGCCAGCAGCCCCCCAGGCCCCAGGGCAATCCAAGAGACCCAGTACTTC
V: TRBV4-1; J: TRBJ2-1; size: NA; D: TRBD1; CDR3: CASSPWDSYNEQFF; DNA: TGCGCCAGCAGCCCGTGGGACAGCTACAATGAGCAGTTCTTC
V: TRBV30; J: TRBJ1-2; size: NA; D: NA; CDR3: CAWRQGIFGYTF; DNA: TGTGCCTGGAGGCAGGGGATTTTTGGCTACACCTTC
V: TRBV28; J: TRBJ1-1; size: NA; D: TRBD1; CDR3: CASSWVSGGNTEAFF; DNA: TGTGCCAGCAGTTGGGTCTCAGGGGGAAACACTGAAGCTTTCTTT
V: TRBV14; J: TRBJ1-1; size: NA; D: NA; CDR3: CASSRGTTGNTEAFF; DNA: TGTGCCAGCAGCCGCGGAACGACAGGGAACACTGAAGCTTTCTTT
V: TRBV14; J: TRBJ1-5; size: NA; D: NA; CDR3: CASTTFPPQGNGQPQHF; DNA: TGTGCCAGCACGACGTTTCCTCCACAGGGAAATGGGCAGCCCCAGCATTTT
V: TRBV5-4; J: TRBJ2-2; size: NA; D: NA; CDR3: CASSQILNTGELFF; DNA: TGTGCCAGCAGTCAAATACTGAACACCGGGGAGCTGTTTTTT
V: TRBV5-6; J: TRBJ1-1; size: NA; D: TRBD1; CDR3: CASRYWDRGDTEAFF; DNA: TGTGCCAGCAGGTATTGGGACAGAGGGGACACTGAAGCTTTCTTT
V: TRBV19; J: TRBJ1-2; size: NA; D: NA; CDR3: CASSIGSRKSGYTF; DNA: TGTGCCAGTAGTATAGGGAGTAGGAAGTCTGGCTACACCTTC
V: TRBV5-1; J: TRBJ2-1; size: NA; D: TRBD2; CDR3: CASTSLAGGGDNEQFF; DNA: TGCGCCAGCACCTCACTAGCGGGAGGTGGGGACAATGAGCAGTTCTTC
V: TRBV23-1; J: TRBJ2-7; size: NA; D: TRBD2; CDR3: CASREGTLAHPRRRYF; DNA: TGCGCCAGCCGGGAGGGAACCCTGGCCCATCCCCGAAGAAGGTACTTC
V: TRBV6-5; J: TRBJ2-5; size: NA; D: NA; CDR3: CASSPGRQETQYF; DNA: TGTGCCAGCAGCCCCGGCAGGCAAGAGACCCAGTACTTC
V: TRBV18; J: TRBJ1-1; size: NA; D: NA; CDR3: CASSPLRVGALNTEAFF; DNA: TGTGCCAGCTCACCGCTCAGGGTGGGGGCGTTGAACACTGAAGCTTTCTTT
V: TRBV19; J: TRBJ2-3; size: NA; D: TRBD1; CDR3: CASSPGTGYTDTQYF; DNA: TGTGCCAGTAGTCCGGGGACAGGGTACACAGATACGCAGTATTTT
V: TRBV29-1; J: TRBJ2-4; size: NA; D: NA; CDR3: CSVRTGGYIQYF; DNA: TGCAGCGTTCGGACCGGGGGATACATTCAGTACTTC
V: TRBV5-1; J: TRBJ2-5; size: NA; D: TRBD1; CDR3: CASSLADRGRETQYF; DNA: TGCGCCAGCAGCTTGGCAGACAGGGGGCGGGAGACCCAGTACTTC
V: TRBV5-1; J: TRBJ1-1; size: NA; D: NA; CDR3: CASGKTDDTEAFF; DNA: TGCGCCAGCGGGAAGACAGACGACACTGAAGCTTTCTTT
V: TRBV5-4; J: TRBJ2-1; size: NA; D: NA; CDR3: CASSLDLQRSEQFF; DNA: TGTGCCAGCAGCTTGGATCTACAACGGAGTGAGCAGTTCTTC
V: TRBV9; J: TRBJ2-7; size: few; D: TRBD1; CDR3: CASSVGTGTPYEQYF; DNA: TGTGCCAGCAGCGTAGGGACAGGGACACCCTACGAGCAGTACTTC
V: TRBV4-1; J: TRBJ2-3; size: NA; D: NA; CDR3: CASSLRQGTDTQYF; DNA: TGCGCCAGCAGCCTCCGACAAGGCACAGATACGCAGTATTTT
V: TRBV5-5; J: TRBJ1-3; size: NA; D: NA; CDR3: CASSLFRSSGNTIYF; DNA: TGTGCCAGCAGCCTCTTTCGTAGCTCTGGAAACACCATATATTTT
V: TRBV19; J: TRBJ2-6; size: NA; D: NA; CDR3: CASRELSGANVLTF; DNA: TGTGCCAGTAGAGAACTCTCTGGGGCCAACGTCCTGACTTTC
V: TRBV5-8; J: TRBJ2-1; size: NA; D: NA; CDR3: CASIRQRGVYSYNEQFF; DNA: TGTGCCAGCATCCGCCAAAGGGGCGTTTATTCCTACAATGAGCAGTTCTTC
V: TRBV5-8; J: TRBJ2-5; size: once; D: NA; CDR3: CASSLDPGLQETQYF; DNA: TGTGCCAGCAGCTTGGACCCCGGACTCCAAGAGACCCAGTACTTC
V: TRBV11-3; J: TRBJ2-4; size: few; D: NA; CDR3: CASSQENIQYF; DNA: TGTGCCAGCAGCCAGGAAAACATTCAGTACTTC
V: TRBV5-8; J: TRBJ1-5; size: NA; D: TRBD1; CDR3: CASSPGTGSNQPQHF; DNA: TGTGCCAGCAGTCCCGGGACAGGGAGCAATCAGCCCCAGCATTTT
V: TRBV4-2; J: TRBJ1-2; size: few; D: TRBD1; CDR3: CASSQTGVGYTF; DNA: TGTGCCAGCAGCCAGACAGGGGTGGGCTACACCTTC
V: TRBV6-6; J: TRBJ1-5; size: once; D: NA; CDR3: CASSYLDSQPQHF; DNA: TGTGCCAGCAGTTACTTAGACAGCCAGCCCCAGCATTTT
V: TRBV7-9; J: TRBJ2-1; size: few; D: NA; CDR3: CASSLRLADNEQFF; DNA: TGTGCCAGCAGCTTACGTCTAGCAGACAATGAGCAGTTCTTC
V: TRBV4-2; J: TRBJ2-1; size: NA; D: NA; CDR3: CASRPARGEQFF; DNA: TGTGCCAGCAGACCAGCCCGGGGTGAGCAGTTCTTC
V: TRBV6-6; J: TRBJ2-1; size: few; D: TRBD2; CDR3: CASSSPPGLEQFF; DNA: TGTGCCAGCAGTTCCCCCCCGGGACTAGAGCAGTTCTTC
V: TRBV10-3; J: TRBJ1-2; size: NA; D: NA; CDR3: CAISESTVYGYTF; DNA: TGTGCCATCAGTGAGTCGACAGTCTATGGCTACACCTTC
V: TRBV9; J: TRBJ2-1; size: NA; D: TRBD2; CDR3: CASSHGRDEQFF; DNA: TGTGCCAGCAGCCATGGGAGGGACGAGCAGTTCTTC
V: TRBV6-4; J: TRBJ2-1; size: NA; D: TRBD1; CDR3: CASKEDRGYNEQFF; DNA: TGTGCCTCCAAGGAGGACAGGGGTTACAATGAGCAGTTCTTC
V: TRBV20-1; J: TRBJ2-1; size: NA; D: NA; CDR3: CSAREEHEQFF; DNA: TGCAGTGCTAGAGAGGAGCATGAGCAGTTCTTC
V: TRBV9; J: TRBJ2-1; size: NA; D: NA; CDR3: CASSSQSTGNHEQFF; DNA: TGTGCCAGCAGCTCCCAATCAACAGGGAACCATGAGCAGTTCTTC
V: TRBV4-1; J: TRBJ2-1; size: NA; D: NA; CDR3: CASSQGRVYNEQFF; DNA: TGCGCCAGCAGCCAAGGACGGGTTTACAATGAGCAGTTCTTC
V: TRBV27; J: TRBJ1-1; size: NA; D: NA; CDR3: CASSLLGGWRSEAFF; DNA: TGTGCCAGCAGTTTATTAGGAGGGTGGCGTTCTGAAGCTTTCTTT
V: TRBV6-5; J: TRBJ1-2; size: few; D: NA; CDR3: CASSYSGGGYYGYTF; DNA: TGTGCCAGCAGTTACTCCGGGGGAGGGTATTATGGCTACACCTTC
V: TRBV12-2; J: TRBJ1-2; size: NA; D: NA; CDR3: CASRSNLKANYGYTF; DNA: TGTGCAAGTCGCTCAAACTTAAAAGCTAACTATGGCTACACCTTC
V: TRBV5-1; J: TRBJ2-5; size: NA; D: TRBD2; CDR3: CASSLGTSGKETQYF; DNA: TGCGCCAGCAGCCTTGGGACTAGCGGGAAAGAGACCCAGTACTTC